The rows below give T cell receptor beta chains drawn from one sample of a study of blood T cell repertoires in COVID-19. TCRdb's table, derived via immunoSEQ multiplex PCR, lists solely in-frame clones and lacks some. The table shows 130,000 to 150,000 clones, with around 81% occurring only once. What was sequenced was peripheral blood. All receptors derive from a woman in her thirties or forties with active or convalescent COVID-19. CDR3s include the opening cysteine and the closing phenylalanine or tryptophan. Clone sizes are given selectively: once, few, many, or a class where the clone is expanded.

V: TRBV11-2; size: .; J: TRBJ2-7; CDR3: CASSLPWTSGRYEQYF
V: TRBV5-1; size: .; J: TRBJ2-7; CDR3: CASSLANLDASYEQYF
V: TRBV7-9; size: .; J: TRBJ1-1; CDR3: CASSLGTAAMNTEAFF
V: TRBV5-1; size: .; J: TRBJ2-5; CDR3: CASSFGTGWETQYF
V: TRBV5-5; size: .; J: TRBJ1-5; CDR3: CASSARLFDQPQHF
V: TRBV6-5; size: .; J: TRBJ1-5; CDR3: CASGPRREGNQPQHF
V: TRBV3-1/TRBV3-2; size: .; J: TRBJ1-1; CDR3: CASSQATGGEAFF
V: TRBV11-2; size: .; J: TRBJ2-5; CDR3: CASSLVAAGYQETQYF
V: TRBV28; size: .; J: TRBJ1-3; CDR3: CASSLGRGFVYGNTIYF
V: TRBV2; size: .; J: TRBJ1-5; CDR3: CASSEDALGNQPQHF
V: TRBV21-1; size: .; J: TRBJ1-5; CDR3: CASGVTGKNQPQHF
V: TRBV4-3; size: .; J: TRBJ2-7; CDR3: CASSHVVGTSGNEQYF
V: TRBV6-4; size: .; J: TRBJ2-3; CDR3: CASSEVVARTQYF
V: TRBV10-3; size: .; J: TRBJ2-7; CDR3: CAISESIDRDEQYF
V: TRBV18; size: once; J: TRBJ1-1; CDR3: CASSPTIGGRTNTEAFF
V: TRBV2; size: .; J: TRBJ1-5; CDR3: CASSVETGMSNQPQHF
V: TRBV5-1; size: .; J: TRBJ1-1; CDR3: CASSLRQVNTEAFF
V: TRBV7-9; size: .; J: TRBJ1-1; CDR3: CASSEMAVGTGSTEAFF
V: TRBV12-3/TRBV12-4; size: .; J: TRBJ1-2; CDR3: CASSASRGHGYTF
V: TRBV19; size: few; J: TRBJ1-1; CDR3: CASSPGRAYGAFF
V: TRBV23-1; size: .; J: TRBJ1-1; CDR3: CASSPLRQTVNTEAFF
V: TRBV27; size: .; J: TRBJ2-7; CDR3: CASKPKTTSGRNAEQYF
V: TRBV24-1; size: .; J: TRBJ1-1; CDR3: CATSGGGANTEAFF